This entry lists 15 T cell receptor beta chains sequenced from one sample in a study of shared clonotypes between healthy human individuals. Generated by immunoSEQ multiplex PCR, the TCRdb table keeps only in-frame clones and is missing some. The sample includes over 1.5 million clones, under 99% of them seen just once. Sequencing was done on a sample of naive CD4+ T cells sorted from blood. Subset denoted: CD45RA+ positively selected. The receptors shown here come from a man aged 30 to 39 in good health.

The V gene is TRBV27, the J gene TRBJ2-7; no reliable D call. This CDR3 spans 13 amino acids. Germline V gives CDR1 MNHEY, CDR2 SMNVEV (reference sequence). The germline V and J ends were trimmed by 1 base and 5 bases, with 9 bases remaining between them. In DNA, the CDR3 is TGTGCCAGCAGTTTATTGGCGAGAAACGAGCAGTACTTC. Amino acids: CASSLLARNEQYF.

The chain links TRBV7-8 to TRBJ2-3; 8 nucleotides align to TRBD2. V was pared by 6 bases and J by 0 bases, with 11 bases of the junction left unmatched. Germline loops: CDR1 SGHVS, CDR2 FQNEAQ. This CDR3 is 17 amino acids long. This CDR3 is CASSLASSGLSTDTQYF. The CDR3 nucleotides read TGTGCCAGCAGTCTAGCATCTAGCGGGTTGAGCACAGATACGCAGTATTTT.

This rearrangement joins TRBV7-9 to TRBJ2-1; TRBD2 matches at 14 bases. The germline V gene encodes CDR1 SEHNR and CDR2 FQNEAQ (reference sequence). The J segment lost 0 bases and the V segment lost 4 bases, leaving 8 bases of the junction unmatched. CDR3 length equals 19 residues. CDR3: CASSSPGLAGVLSYNEQFF. The CDR3 DNA sequence: TGTGCCAGCAGCTCTCCGGGACTAGCGGGAGTACTCTCCTACAATGAGCAGTTCTTC.

V gene TRBV2 combines with J gene TRBJ2-3, with D possibly being TRBD2 (6 bases). V was pared by 1 base and J by 3 bases, with 11 bases between. Germline CDR1 and CDR2: SNHLY and FYNNEI. CDR3 length: 15 amino acids. The CDR3, as DNA: TGTGCCAGCAGTGAAGGTGCGGGGCCTACAGATACGCAGTATTTT. Residues: CASSEGAGPTDTQYF.

This chain uses TRBV5-6 with TRBJ2-7; D tentatively reads TRBD1 or TRBD2 (5 bases each). The CDR3 runs to 12 residues. The germline gives CDR1 SGHDT, CDR2 YYEEEE. V gave up 2 bases and J gave up 6 bases, with 9 bases separating them. The CDR3 nucleotides are TGTGCCAGCAGCTTCATAGGGACCGAGCAGTACTTC. Amino acid sequence: CASSFIGTEQYF.

The chain links TRBV4-2 to TRBJ1-2; D is perhaps TRBD1 (5 bases). The CDR3 covers 13 residues. Trimming stripped 0 bases from V and 5 bases from J, with 7 bases between. Germline V lookup: CDR1 LGHNA, CDR2 YNFKEQ. This chain's CDR3 is CASSQERGYGYTF. CDR3 DNA: TGTGCCAGCAGCCAAGAACGGGGGTATGGCTACACCTTC.

The chain carries TRBV11-2 and TRBJ2-1; D gene ambiguous. V dropped 1 base and J dropped 12 bases, with 10 bases sitting between them. CDR1 and CDR2 (germline): SGHAT, FQNNGV. CDR3 length equals 12 residues. This CDR3 is CASSLGAIVQFF. The CDR3 bases are TGTGCCAGCAGCTTAGGTGCCATTGTGCAGTTCTTC.

J is TRBJ2-1 and V is TRBV29-1, with unresolved D. V lost 8 bases to trimming and J lost 7 bases, with 9 bases between them. This CDR3 spans 10 amino acids. Germline assignment: CDR1 SQVTM and CDR2 ANQGSEA. Written as DNA, the CDR3 is TGCAGCACTACTTGGAATGAGCAGTTCTTC. Protein: CSTTWNEQFF.

CDR3 residues: CASRQGALGANVLTF. CDR3 nucleotides: TGTGCCAGTCGACAGGGCGCTCTAGGGGCCAACGTCCTGACTTTC. V and J are TRBV28 and TRBJ2-6, with 7 bases lining up with TRBD1. The V and J ends lost 9 bases and 4 bases, in that order; junction bases with no gene match: 9. The V gene's germline CDR1 is MDHEN and CDR2 SYDVKM. The CDR3 loop spans 15 amino acids.

The genes are TRBV5-6 and TRBJ2-5, with D perhaps TRBD1 (6 bases). The CDR3 runs to 14 residues. Trimming pared 4 bases from V and 3 bases from J, leaving 13 bases between. Germline CDR1 and CDR2: SGHDT and YYEEEE. CDR3 sequence (DNA): TGTGCCAGCAGCCCTTCTCCAGGGGAAGAGACCCAGTACTTC. This translates into CASSPSPGEETQYF.

This clone was seen just once. The J gene is TRBJ1-5, the V gene TRBV4-3; TRBD1 aligns across 9 bases. Germline V gene lookup returns CDR1 LGHNA and CDR2 YSLEER. CDR3 length equals 15 residues. V lost 4 bases to trimming and J lost 4 bases; unmatched junction nucleotides: 5. Here the CDR3 reads CASSRSGTGNQPQHF. The CDR3, as DNA: TGCGCCAGCAGCCGGAGTGGGACAGGGAATCAGCCCCAGCATTTT.

V gene TRBV5-1 combines with J gene TRBJ1-3; tentatively, D is TRBD1 (6 bases). This CDR3 spans 16 amino acids. V shed 0 bases and J shed 0 bases, with 10 bases lying between them. Germline values: CDR1 SGHRS, CDR2 YFSETQ. The CDR3 sequence is CASSLEGGHSGNTIYF. For the CDR3, the DNA is TGCGCCAGCAGCTTGGAAGGGGGTCACTCTGGAAACACCATATATTTT.

The chain couples TRBV5-1 to TRBJ1-1, with 9 bases identical to TRBD1. This CDR3 region has 17 residues. Germline V gene lookup returns CDR1 SGHRS and CDR2 YFSETQ. Losses at the gene ends were 1 base for V and 5 bases for J; bases not matched to a gene: 12. CDR3 in DNA: TGCGCCAGCAGCTTGTCGACAGGGACAGGGCCAGGGACTGAAGCTTTCTTT. Its translation is CASSLSTGTGPGTEAFF.

The chain links TRBV19 to TRBJ1-4; no definite D call. Between the trimmed V and J ends, which lost 3 bases and 4 bases, there was a span of 9 bases. This CDR3 is built from 14 residues. Per germline, CDR1 LNHDA and CDR2 SQIVND (reference sequence). The CDR3 reads CASSISAVNEKLFF. Here the CDR3 DNA reads TGTGCCAGTAGTATCTCGGCGGTTAATGAAAAACTGTTTTTT.

This sequence joins TRBV6-1 and TRBJ2-4; 9 bases are shared with TRBD2. V lost 4 bases, J lost 3 bases, and 1 base stayed unmatched. The CDR3 runs to 14 residues. From germline, CDR1 is MNHNS and CDR2 SASEGT. CDR3 loop: CASSGGGDKNIQYF. CDR3 DNA: TGTGCCAGCAGTGGCGGGGGGGACAAAAACATTCAGTACTTC.